This TCR beta chain was identified in a study of T cell changes during pregnancy in multiple sclerosis. The CDR3 covers 17 residues. The V gene's germline CDR1 is SGHNT and CDR2 YENEEA. V lost 3 bases and J lost 7; bases outside the gene matches: 9. Only in-frame clones appear in the TCRdb table, and some are missing; sequencing was by immunoSEQ multiplex PCR. The sample includes fewer than 65,000 clones, approximately 95% of them seen just once. V usage is TRBV11-3 and J usage is TRBJ2-1; 13 bases map to TRBD2. The sequence was obtained from a female donor with multiple sclerosis, enrolled in a pregnancy study. This material consisted of CD4+ T cells from peripheral blood mononuclear cells, taken in the third trimester of pregnancy. CDR3 nucleotides: TGTGCCAGCAGCTTGGACACCGGGACTAGCGGGATAAATGAGCAGTTCTTC. Amino acids: CASSLDTGTSGINEQFF.